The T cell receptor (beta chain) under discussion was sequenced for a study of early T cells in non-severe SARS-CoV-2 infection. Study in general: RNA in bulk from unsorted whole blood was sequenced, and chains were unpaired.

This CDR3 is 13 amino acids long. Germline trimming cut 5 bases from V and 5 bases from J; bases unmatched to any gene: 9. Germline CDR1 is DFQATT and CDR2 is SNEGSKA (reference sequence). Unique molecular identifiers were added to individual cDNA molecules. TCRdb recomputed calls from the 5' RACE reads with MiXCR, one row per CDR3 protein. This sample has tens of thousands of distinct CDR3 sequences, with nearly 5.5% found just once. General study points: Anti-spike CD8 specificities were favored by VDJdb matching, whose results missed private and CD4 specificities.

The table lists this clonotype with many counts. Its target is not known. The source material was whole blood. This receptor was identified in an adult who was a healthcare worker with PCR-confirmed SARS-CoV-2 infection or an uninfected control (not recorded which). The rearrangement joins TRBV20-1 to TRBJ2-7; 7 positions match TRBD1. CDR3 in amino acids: CSALHQTGDEQYF. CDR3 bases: TGCAGTGCTCTTCATCAAACAGGGGACGAGCAGTACTTC.